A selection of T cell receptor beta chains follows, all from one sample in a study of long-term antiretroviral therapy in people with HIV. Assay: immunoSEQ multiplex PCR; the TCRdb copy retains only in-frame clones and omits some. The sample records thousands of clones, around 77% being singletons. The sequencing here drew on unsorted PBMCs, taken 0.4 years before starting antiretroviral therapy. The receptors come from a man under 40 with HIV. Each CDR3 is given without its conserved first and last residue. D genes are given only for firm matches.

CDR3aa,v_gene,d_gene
ASVVPYEQY,TRBV2,.
ASSLRQGKNQPQH,TRBV7-2,TRBD1
ATRPLGYGWEQY,TRBV28,.
ASSLDAGTEAF,TRBV5-1,.
ASSEETQY,TRBV28,.
ASSAREGGGQF,TRBV9,TRBD2
ASSPPTGDYEQY,TRBV5-5,TRBD1
ASSITGRYQPQH,TRBV19,.
ASSGAGGGRQETQY,TRBV9,TRBD2
ATREGEKLF,TRBV19,.
SVQRTGTENTGELF,TRBV29-1,TRBD1
ASSWSLQGEGYT,TRBV6-5,TRBD1
ASSLVGISSGNTIY,TRBV7-9,.
AWSVGTGPPPNYGYT,TRBV30,TRBD1
ASSLGGQSSGNTIY,TRBV7-2,.
ASSYEGTGAYEQY,TRBV6-5,TRBD1
ASSLAGTNTEAF,TRBV5-8,.
AWSIGQGGQPQH,TRBV30,TRBD1
ASSEYPRGGQGLP,TRBV2,TRBD1
ASSLPGSGANVLT,TRBV5-4,.
ASSEVTSTDTQY,TRBV2,.
ASSEGQGNSPLH,TRBV6-4,TRBD1
ASSSGLASSTDTQY,TRBV5-1,TRBD2
ASRPTSGSYEQY,TRBV27,TRBD2
ASSRGTSGSIPYEQY,TRBV5-4,TRBD2
ASTRDRAYEQY,TRBV6-1,TRBD1
ASSVDRGAEEQY,TRBV9,.
SVEDGTGGNQPQH,TRBV29-1,TRBD1
ASSLASRRQDTIY,TRBV11-2,.
ASSESSYSNQPQH,TRBV2,.
ASSWRGVRVTSYEQY,TRBV5-5,.